This TCR beta chain was profiled in a study of identical twins. TCRdb used MiXCR to reprocess the 5' RACE reads, holding one entry per CDR3 protein. This table has 450,000 or so distinct CDR3 sequences, around 18% appearing once. The V segment lost 5 bases and the J segment 4 bases; nucleotides outside the gene matches: 10. The CDR3 is 16 amino acids. Germline lookup yields CDR1 SGHTA and CDR2 FQGNSA. This TCR came from a man in his forties or fifties in good health. This sequence joins TRBV7-2 and TRBJ2-2; 7 positions match TRBD1. The specimen sequenced was naive T cells sorted from blood. CDR3 region: CASSHSGQSITGELFF. The DNA for the CDR3 is TGTGCCAGCAGCCATTCGGGACAGAGCATCACCGGGGAGCTGTTTTTT. Based on the CDR3 plus reference TRBV7-2 and TRBJ2-2, the full variable domain is GAGVSQSPSNKVTEKGKDVELRCDPISGHTALYWYRQSLGQGLEFLIYFQGNSAPDKSGLPSDRFSAERTGGSVSTLTIQRTQQEDSAVYLCASSHSGQSITGELFFGEGSRLTVL.